This entry lists 32 T cell receptor beta chains sequenced from one sample in a study of tumor-infiltrating lymphocytes in primary liver carcinoma (dated by TCRdb to about 2017). The instrument given in TCRdb is Illumina HiSeq 2500. A constant-region primer and ProtoScript II reverse transcriptase were used to reverse-transcribe TCRbeta-specific cDNA from approximately 500 ng total RNA. The TCRbeta libraries were prepared through three rounds of nested multiplex PCR following a slightly modified ARM-PCR procedure. Each of the first two PCR rounds ran for roughly 9 cycles using multiplex TRBV1-TRBV30 forward primers together with a Cbeta reverse primer. TCRdb applied fastp at Q25 and MiXCR to the public reads, then kept only in-frame beta chains. Every entry covers one CDR3 protein and lists the most common genes and DNA from its rows. In all, the sample holds approximately 45,000 distinct CDR3 sequences, and roughly 80% of those were seen once. Less than 50% of the sample rests with the top ten.

Without any cell sorting, total RNA and DNA were co-extracted from about 21-30 mg of bulk tissue using the AllPrep DNA/RNA mini kit. Sequencing used tumor-adjacent normal liver tissue. These TCRs come from a young woman with primary liver carcinoma and hepatitis B virus infection.

This chain links TRBV6-6 with TRBJ2-5; D remains unclear. The germline V gene encodes CDR1 MNHNY and CDR2 SVGAGI (reference sequence). The CDR3 contains 15 residues. The V end lost 0 bases, the J end lost 4 bases, and 12 bases lay between the germline ends. CDR3 loop: CASSYSIGPRETQYF. The CDR3 bases are TGTGCCAGCAGTTACTCGATAGGGCCCCGAGAGACCCAGTACTTC.

The sample holds one count of this clonotype. This chain joins TRBV5-6 and TRBJ2-6; perhaps TRBD1 as D (6 bases). The CDR3 is made up of 17 amino acids. The germline V and J ends were trimmed by 6 bases and 1 base, with 17 bases remaining between them. Germline V gives CDR1 SGHDT, CDR2 YYEEEE. CDR3 loop: CASTQDSSLSGANVLTF. CDR3 DNA: TGTGCCAGCACCCAGGACAGCAGCCTATCTGGGGCCAACGTCCTGACTTTC. The whole variable domain, filled in from reference TRBV5-6 and TRBJ2-6, reads DAGVTQSPTHLIKTRGQQVTLRCSPKSGHDTVSWYQQALGQGPQFIFQYYEEEERQRGNFPDRFSGHQFPNYSSELNVNALLLGDSALYLCASTQDSSLSGANVLTFGAGSRLTVL.

Comment on this clonotype: The junction differs from germline at one of its ends, possibly a read error. The chain employs TRBV6-6 and TRBJ2-1, with 12 bases lining up with TRBD2. The CDR3 runs to 16 residues. The V gene's germline CDR1 is MNHNY and CDR2 SVGAGI (reference sequence). In nucleotides, the CDR3 is TGTGCCAGCTGTTATACTAGCGGGAGGTTCTACAATGAGCAGTTCTTC. This encodes CASCYTSGRFYNEQFF.

On this clonotype: A much larger clone is a single base away; this may be a read error. The chain uses TRBV28 and TRBJ1-1; the D is unclear. V gave up 5 bases and J gave up 3 bases, with 13 bases separating them. This CDR3 is 14 amino acids long. Germline V gives CDR1 MDHEN, CDR2 SYDVKM. Here the CDR3 reads CASSGAWCDTEAFF. In DNA, the CDR3 is TGTGCCAGCAGTGGTGCGTGGTGTGACACTGAAGCTTTCTTT. Complete variable domain (other parts from reference TRBV28 and TRBJ1-1): DVKVTQSSRYLVKRTGEKVFLECVQDMDHENMFWYRQDPGLGLRLIYFSYDVKMKEKGDIPEGYSVSREKKERFSLILESASTNQTSMYLCASSGAWCDTEAFFGQGTRLTVV.

On this clonotype: A read error may produce the germline difference seen at one junction end. This sequence joins TRBV28 and TRBJ2-1, with 8 bases matching TRBD2. CDR3 length: 17 residues. The germline V gene has CDR1 MDHEN and CDR2 SYDVKM. The CDR3 here is CASSTRTSRRGYNEQLF. Written as DNA, the CDR3 is TGTGCCAGCAGTACACGGACTAGCAGGAGGGGGTACAATGAGCAGCTCTTC.

The V and J genes are TRBV12-3 or TRBV12-4 and TRBJ2-3; 10 bases are a match to TRBD2. This CDR3 has 17 amino acids. The V segment lost 7 bases and the J segment 5 bases; nucleotides outside the gene matches: 15. DNA of the CDR3: TGTGCCAGCACTTCGCCGACTGGAACTAGCGGGAAAGATACGCAGTATTTT. Its translation is CASTSPTGTSGKDTQYF.

This clonotype was seen a single time. Since the CDR3 does not end with the conserved phenylalanine or tryptophan, this likely comes from a read error. This sequence joins TRBV5-4 and TRBJ1-1, with a weak D call TRBD1 (5 bases). This CDR3 region has 15 residues. Germline V gene lookup returns CDR1 SGHNT and CDR2 YYREEE (reference sequence). The germline V and J ends were trimmed by 0 bases and 0 bases, with 9 bases remaining between them. CDR3 bases: TGTGCCAGCAGCTTGGAGAACAGGCTGAACACTGAAGCTTTCTAT. It encodes CASSLENRLNTEAFY.

This clonotype was observed many times. V gene TRBV7-9 combines with J gene TRBJ2-1; TRBD2 agrees at 7 bases. Germline V gene sequence: CDR1 SEHNR, CDR2 FQNEAQ (reference sequence). The V segment lost 4 bases and the J segment 8 bases; nucleotides outside the gene matches: 14. This CDR3 is built from 16 residues. CDR3 amino acids: CASSSGSGGSPHEQFF. CDR3 in DNA: TGTGCCAGCAGCTCAGGTTCAGGCGGGAGCCCTCATGAGCAGTTCTTC.

This clonotype was seen a single time. The V gene is TRBV11-2, the J gene TRBJ2-1; the match to TRBD2 covers 13 bases. The CDR3 runs to 15 residues. V lost 9 bases to trimming and J lost 13 bases; unmatched junction nucleotides: 15. Germline values: CDR1 SGHAT, CDR2 FQNNGV. In DNA form, the CDR3 reads TGTGCCAGGAGCACAGGGACTAGCGGGATTAACGAACAGTTCTTC. It encodes CARSTGTSGINEQFF. Drawing the rest from reference TRBV11-2 and TRBJ2-1, the complete variable domain is EAGVAQSPRYKIIEKRQSVAFWCNPISGHATLYWYQQILGQGPKLLIQFQNNGVVDDSQLPKDRFSAERLKGVDSTLKIQPAKLEDSAVYLCARSTGTSGINEQFFGPGTRLTVL.

With respect to this clonotype: A junction end diverges from the germline sequence, so it may reflect a read error. This sequence joins TRBV6-2 or TRBV6-3 and TRBJ2-1; 8 bases line up with TRBD2. Looked up from germline, CDR1 is MNHEY and CDR2 is SVGEGT. There are 14 residues in the CDR3. Here the CDR3 DNA reads TGTGCCAGTAAGTGGGAGCGGGAGTACAATGAGAAGTTCTTC. Translated, it gives CASKWEREYNEKFF.

The chain links TRBV12-3 or TRBV12-4 to TRBJ2-1; D remains unclear. The V and J ends lost 0 bases and 9 bases respectively, with 9 bases between them. The CDR3 loop spans 13 amino acids. CDR3 region: CASSLALFIEQFF. The CDR3 coding sequence is TGTGCCAGCAGTTTAGCGTTATTCATTGAGCAGTTCTTC.

The count of this clonotype is one. The genes are TRBV6-1 and TRBJ2-2; D not resolved. CDR3 length: 15 amino acids. Trimming pared 4 bases from V and 3 bases from J, leaving 12 bases between. The germline V gene encodes CDR1 MNHNS and CDR2 SASEGT. CDR3 loop: CASSGPGRDTGELFF. CDR3 nucleotides: TGTGCCAGCAGTGGGCCGGGCCGGGACACCGGGGAGCTGTTTTTT.

This clonotype was recorded many times. The chain recombines TRBV12-3 or TRBV12-4 with TRBJ2-2; 11 bases are shared with TRBD2. V lost 2 bases to trimming and J lost 4 bases; unmatched junction nucleotides: 0. The CDR3 spans 15 residues. The CDR3 nucleotides read TGTGCCAGCAGTTTAACTAGCGGGAGCACCGGGGAGCTGTTTTTT. This encodes CASSLTSGSTGELFF.

On this clonotype itself: The junction differs from germline at one of its ends, possibly a read error. The rearrangement links TRBV6-5 to TRBJ1-1; unclear D gene. CDR1 and CDR2 from the germline V gene are MNHEY and SVGAGI. The length of the CDR3 is 13 residues. CDR3 in amino acids: CVSSLSTCTEAFF. CDR3 coding DNA: TGTGTCAGCAGTTTAAGTACATGCACTGAAGCTTTCTTT.

This clonotype was recorded a few times. A much more abundant neighbour one base away suggests this may be a read error. This sequence joins TRBV5-1 and TRBJ2-1; 9 nucleotides line up with TRBD1. Germline assignment: CDR1 SGHRS and CDR2 YFSETQ. The CDR3 loop spans 15 amino acids. The V and J ends lost 0 bases and 7 bases, in that order; junction bases with no gene match: 5. CDR3 residues: CASSLGDRATNEQFF. The CDR3 DNA is TGCGCCAGCAGCTTGGGGGACAGGGCTACAAATGAGCAGTTCTTC.

V is TRBV7-9 and J is TRBJ2-7; D is perhaps TRBD2 (7 bases). CDR3 size: 14 residues. Germline-derived CDR1 and CDR2 are SEHNR and FQNEAQ (reference sequence). The CDR3 reads CGSSSGGLSYEQYF. CDR3 nucleotide sequence: TGTGGCAGTAGCTCGGGGGGCCTCTCCTACGAGCAGTACTTC.

Details on this clonotype: A read error may produce the germline difference seen at one junction end. The V and J genes are TRBV30 and TRBJ2-4; tentative D call: TRBD2 (6 bases). This CDR3 comprises 15 residues. Per the germline V gene, CDR1 is GTSNPN and CDR2 is SVGIG (reference sequence). The CDR3 DNA sequence: TGTGCCTGGAGTGGGGGGGTTCTAACCAAAAACATTAAGTACTTC. Amino acid sequence: CAWSGGVLTKNIKYF.

About this clonotype: An end of the junction differs from the germline gene, which may be a read error. V and J are TRBV5-8 and TRBJ2-6, with TRBD1 as a possible D gene (5 bases). This CDR3 region has 16 residues. Germline assignment: CDR1 SGHTS and CDR2 YDEGEE. This CDR3 reads CASTLTGFSGANIQTF. The CDR3 nucleotides are TGTGCCAGCACCTTGACGGGCTTCTCTGGGGCCAACATCCAGACTTTC.

A word on this clonotype: Its ends do not fully match the called genes, so a read error is possible. This chain links TRBV14 with TRBJ2-5, with D tentatively TRBD2 (6 bases). From germline, CDR1 is SGHDN and CDR2 FVKESK. The CDR3 spans 14 residues. CDR3 protein: CDSSQDWRAKTQYF. For the CDR3, the DNA is TGTGACAGCAGCCAAGATTGGAGGGCTAAGACCCAGTACTTC.

To note about this clonotype: One junction end disagrees with the germline gene, perhaps due to a read error. The chain joins TRBV18 to TRBJ2-5, with TRBD1 as a possible D gene (7 bases). The germline V gene encodes CDR1 KGHSH and CDR2 LQKENI. This CDR3 contains 15 residues. CDR3 DNA: TGTGCCAGCTCAGCACCGGCAGGGGGGCAAGAGACCCAGTATTTC. It codes for CASSAPAGGQETQYF. Based on the CDR3 plus reference TRBV18 and TRBJ2-5, the full variable domain is NAGVMQNPRHLVRRRGQEARLRCSPMKGHSHVYWYRQLPEEGLKFMVYLQKENIIDESGMPKERFSAEFPKEGPSILRIQQVVRGDSAAYFCASSAPAGGQETQYFGPGTRLLVL.

Worth noting for this clonotype: A read error may account for a junction end that differs from germline. The gene calls are TRBV10-2 and TRBJ2-7; 10 bases align to TRBD1. This CDR3 has 17 residues. CDR1 and CDR2 (germline): WSHSY, SAAADI. Written as DNA, the CDR3 is TGCGCCAGCAGTGAGTTTCTCCTAGGACAGGGGGACCGCGAGCAATACTTC. Translated: CASSEFLLGQGDREQYF.

Turning to this clonotype: A read error may be the cause here, since a much bigger clone is one base away. In DNA, the CDR3 is TGTGCCAACAGCTTGGGGCTGGGAGGGGTGGGCGGGAAAGGGAATGAGCAGTTCTTC. As protein: CANSLGLGGVGGKGNEQFF. The chain links TRBV11-2 to TRBJ2-1; 7 bases agree with TRBD2. Germline-derived CDR1 and CDR2 are SGHAT and FQNNGV. This CDR3 spans 19 amino acids.

The chain has TRBV11-2 and TRBJ2-7; no firm D call. V shed 7 bases and J shed 3 bases, with 10 bases lying between them. Per germline, CDR1 SGHAT and CDR2 FQNNGV. The length of the CDR3 is 12 residues. CDR3 coding DNA: TGTGCCAGCAACTCCTGCGACTACGAGCAGTACGTC. It translates to CASNSCDYEQYV.

Notes on this clonotype: A junction boundary mismatches the germline segment, possibly from a read error. The V call is TRBV29-1, the J call TRBJ2-7; TRBD1 aligns across 9 bases. Germline CDR1 is SQVTM and CDR2 is ANQGSEA. This CDR3 has 15 amino acids. CDR3 region: CRVEEGTGFSYEQYF. The CDR3, as DNA: TGCAGAGTTGAAGAGGGGACAGGGTTCTCGTACGAACAGTACTTC.

For this clonotype: This may arise from a read error, as a much more abundant clone is one base away. This sequence joins TRBV5-1 and TRBJ2-7; TRBD2 aligns across 10 bases. The CDR3 length is 15 residues. Germline CDR1 SGHRS, CDR2 YFSETQ. CDR3 in amino acids: CANSFTSGDTYEQYF. The CDR3 region has the DNA TGCGCCAACAGCTTTACTAGCGGGGATACCTACGAGCAGTACTTC.

In regard to this clonotype: Germline and junction disagree at one end, which may indicate a read error. This chain uses TRBV6-1 with TRBJ2-6; D is uncertain. The CDR3 is 14 residues long. The germline V gene encodes CDR1 MNHNS and CDR2 SASEGT. CDR3 amino acids: CVSSELSRANVLTF. CDR3 nucleotide sequence: TGTGTCAGCAGCGAGCTTTCTAGGGCCAACGTCCTGACTTTC.

Comment on this clonotype: At one of its ends the junction is not consistent with the germline gene, which may arise from a read error. This chain connects TRBV10-2 to TRBJ2-1, with TRBD1 matching over 7 bases. The CDR3 has 13 residues. Per the germline V gene, CDR1 is WSHSY and CDR2 is SAAADI. CDR3 DNA sequence: TGCGTCAGCAAGTCGGGACAGAACTATGGGCAGTTCTTC. The encoded protein is CVSKSGQNYGQFF.

Notes on this clonotype: Just one base apart from a much larger clone, this may be a read error. The rearrangement links TRBV28 to TRBJ2-7; 10 bases align to TRBD2. From germline, CDR1 is MDHEN and CDR2 SYDVKM. The CDR3 is made up of 16 amino acids. CDR3 in amino acids: CVSRPFLAGDVGEQYF. In nucleotides, the CDR3 is TGTGTCAGCAGACCATTCCTAGCGGGAGATGTTGGCGAGCAGTACTTC.

As regards this clonotype: Sequence at one end of the junction differs from germline and may be a read error. The J gene is TRBJ2-3, the V gene TRBV27; D call uncertain. Germline V CDR1 and CDR2: MNHEY, SMNVEV (reference sequence). The CDR3 contains 13 residues. The CDR3 region is CANSFGDTDTQYF. For the CDR3, the DNA is TGTGCCAACAGTTTTGGGGATACAGATACTCAGTATTTT.

A single count supports this clonotype. A junction boundary mismatches the germline segment, possibly from a read error. The chain couples TRBV6-6 to TRBJ1-5; TRBD1 matches at 7 bases. This CDR3 region has 17 residues. Looked up from germline, CDR1 is MNHNY and CDR2 is SVGAGI (reference sequence). The CDR3 region is CASSIQGHGGGYQSQHF. The CDR3 DNA reads as TGTGCCAGCAGTATACAGGGGCACGGCGGGGGATATCAGTCCCAGCATTTT.

Note on this clonotype: One end of the junction fails to match germline, which may point to a read error. The chain joins TRBV5-5 to TRBJ1-1, with D hard to call. The CDR3 consists of 14 residues. Germline values: CDR1 SGHKS, CDR2 YYEKEE (reference sequence). The CDR3 bases are TGTGCCAACAGCCGTTTAGTCTCGGGTACTGAAGCTTTCTTT. Its protein is CANSRLVSGTEAFF.

This clonotype turned up a few times. This likely comes from a read error, as the CDR3 has no conserved phenylalanine or tryptophan at its end. This chain joins TRBV20-1 and TRBJ1-5; D uncertain. Germline V gives CDR1 DFQATT, CDR2 SNEGSKA (reference sequence). Trimming pared 0 bases from V and 2 bases from J, leaving 8 bases between. This CDR3 is built from 14 residues. This chain's CDR3 is CSARDLKGNQPQHS. The CDR3 DNA reads as TGCAGTGCTAGAGATCTCAAGGGCAATCAGCCCCAGCATTCT.